This TCR beta chain was identified during a study of CD8 T cells in Susac syndrome (dated by TCRdb to about 2019). About the investigation overall: Repertoire sequencing was used to test whether CD8+ T cell activation and differentiation in Susac syndrome was antigen driven.

The CDR3 numbers 15 residues from cysteine through phenylalanine. Solely the CDR3 DNA is kept, with 45 bases framed from the first base. Based on the germline V gene, the CDR1 and CDR2 sequences are MDHEN and SYDVKM. The junction shows trimming of 6 bases on V and 7 bases on J, plus 19 bases between the germline ends. Peripheral blood CD8+ and CD4+ T cells from healthy donors, Susac syndrome patients and multiple sclerosis patients were profiled by high-throughput TCR beta sequencing. The multiple sclerosis controls were treatment-naive patients who had stable or active relapsing-remitting disease and met the revised McDonald criteria. CD8+ TEMRA cells were enriched by FACS, while bulk CD8+ and CD4+ T cells were purified by magnetic negative isolation. Blood was drawn into EDTA tubes, processed within 24 hours, and PBMCs were isolated by density gradient centrifugation. PBMCs intended for TCR sequencing were frozen in liquid nitrogen and were later thawed in a 37 degrees C water bath. The sorted or isolated CD4+, CD8+ and CD8+ TEMRA cells reached a purity of at least 90%.

RNA was extracted with the RNeasy kit and roughly 0.45 to 1 ug was reverse transcribed using random hexamers. The immunoSEQ multiplex PCR assay, which covers 54 Vbeta and 13 Jbeta segments, was used to amplify TCR beta CDR3 regions. PCR amplification bias was corrected by using a synthetic template baseline for primer optimization and computational correction. The original pipeline was this. Reads were annotated to V, D and J genes per IMGT and analyzed with immunoSEQ Analyzer, keeping only productive sequences. Clonality was calculated as one minus the Shannon entropy normalized by log2 of the number of productive unique sequences. Public and private clones were assessed among the 100 most prevalent clones of each patient and control. Clones were defined as Susac-specific if absent from the healthy and MS cohorts, from 1052 published viral clones and from other ImmuneACCESS disease sequences. TCRdb's own reprocessing of the public reads used fastp at Q25 and MiXCR and kept productive beta chains. Rows merge per CDR3 protein into single entries with the most common DNA and genes. TCRdb's processing, not the authors' own work, is the source of the V and J calls. The sample includes approximately 150,000 distinct CDR3 sequences, with 90% to 95% observed a single time. Together, the top ten hold over 0.1% of the sample.

In the case of this clonotype: The antigen this receptor binds is unknown. Per-base qualities were not stored, and no clone one base away is much larger.

The research as a whole found: The TCR sequencing and HLA analysis was acknowledged to have included a relatively small number of individuals.

This chain joins TRBV28 to TRBJ1-5, and TRBD1 may be the D gene, going by 5 matching bases. The sample comprised CD4+ T cells from PBMCs. The clonotype originates from a human donor with multiple sclerosis. This receptor has the CDR3 CASRSGRRKGQPQHF. The nucleotide sequence is TGTGCCAGCAGATCGGGACGCCGGAAGGGACAGCCCCAGCATTTT.